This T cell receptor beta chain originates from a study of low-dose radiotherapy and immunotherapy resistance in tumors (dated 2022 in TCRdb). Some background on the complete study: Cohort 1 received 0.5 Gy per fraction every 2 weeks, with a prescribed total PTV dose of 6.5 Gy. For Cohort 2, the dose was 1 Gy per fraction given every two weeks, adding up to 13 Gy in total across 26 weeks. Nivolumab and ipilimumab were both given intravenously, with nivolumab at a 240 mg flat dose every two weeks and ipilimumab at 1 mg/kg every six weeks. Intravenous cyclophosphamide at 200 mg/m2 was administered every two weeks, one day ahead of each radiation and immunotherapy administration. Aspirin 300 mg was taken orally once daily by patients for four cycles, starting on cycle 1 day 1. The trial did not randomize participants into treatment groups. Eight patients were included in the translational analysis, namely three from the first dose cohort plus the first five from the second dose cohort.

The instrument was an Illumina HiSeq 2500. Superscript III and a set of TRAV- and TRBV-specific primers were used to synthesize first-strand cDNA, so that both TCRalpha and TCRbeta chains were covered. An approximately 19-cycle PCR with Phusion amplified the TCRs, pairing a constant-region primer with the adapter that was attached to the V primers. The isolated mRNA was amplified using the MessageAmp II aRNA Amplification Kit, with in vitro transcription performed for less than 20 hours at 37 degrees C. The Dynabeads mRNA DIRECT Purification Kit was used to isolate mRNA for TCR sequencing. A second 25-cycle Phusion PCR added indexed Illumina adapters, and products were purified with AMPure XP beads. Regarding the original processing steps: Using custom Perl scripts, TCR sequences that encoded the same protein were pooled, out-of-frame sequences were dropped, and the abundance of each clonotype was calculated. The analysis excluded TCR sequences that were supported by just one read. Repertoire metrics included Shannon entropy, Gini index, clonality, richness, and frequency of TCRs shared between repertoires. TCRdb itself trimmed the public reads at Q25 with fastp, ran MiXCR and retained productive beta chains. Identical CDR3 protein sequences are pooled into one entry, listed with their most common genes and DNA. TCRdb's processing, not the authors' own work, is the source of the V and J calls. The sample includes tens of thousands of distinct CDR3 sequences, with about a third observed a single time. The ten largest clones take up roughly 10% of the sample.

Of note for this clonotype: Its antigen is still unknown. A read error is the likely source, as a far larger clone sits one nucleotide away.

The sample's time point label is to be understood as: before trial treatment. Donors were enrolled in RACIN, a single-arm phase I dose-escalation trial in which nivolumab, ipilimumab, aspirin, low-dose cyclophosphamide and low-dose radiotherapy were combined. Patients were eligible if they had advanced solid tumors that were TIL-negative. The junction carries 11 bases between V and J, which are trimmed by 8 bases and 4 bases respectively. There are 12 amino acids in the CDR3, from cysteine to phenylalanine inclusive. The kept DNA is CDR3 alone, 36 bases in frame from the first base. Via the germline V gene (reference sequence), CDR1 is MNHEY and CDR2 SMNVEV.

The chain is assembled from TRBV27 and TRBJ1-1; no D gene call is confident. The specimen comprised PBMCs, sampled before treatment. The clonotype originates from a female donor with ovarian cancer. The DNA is TGTGCCAGCGCCCAAAGGAGCACTGAAGCTTTCTTT. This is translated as CASAQRSTEAFF.